A selection of T cell receptor beta chains follows, all from one sample in a study of blood T cells in healthy people across ages. TCRdb redid the calling of the 5' RACE reads with MiXCR, one entry per CDR3 protein. The top ten clones hold roughly 20% of a sample with 790,000 or so distinct CDR3 sequences, about 42% of them seen once. Sequencing was done on a sample of blood. The source of these receptors is an elderly man in good health. CDR3s leave out the opening cysteine and the closing phenylalanine or tryptophan.

V	CDR3
TRBV7-8	ASSLGSGGDWETQY
TRBV7-9	ASSLAIGSGIQY
TRBV6-1	ASSIISSSYNEQF
TRBV7-2	ASNSPPGDTQY
TRBV4-2	ASSQEALAARDEQY
TRBV29-1	SVRGLAYNEQF
TRBV24-1	ATSESSGFGFIEQF
TRBV12-3/TRBV12-4	ASSFQQGLSDEQY
TRBV6-6	ASSTSPSAGYT
TRBV20-1	SALRVRGGKNIQY
TRBV18	ASSPVMGLAGVSTGELF
TRBV5-1	ASSFESTSGGADTQY
TRBV3-1	ASSHRAPYEQY
TRBV6-5	ASSYDWDEQF
TRBV27	ASSLILSGRYEQF
TRBV11-2	ASSLAAQIETQY
TRBV7-2	ASSYRTATYEQY
TRBV12-3/TRBV12-4	ASSPEAGLPSSTEAF
TRBV7-9	ASSLDNPYDTDTQY
TRBV5-1	ASSSPTGRRTDTQY
TRBV6-5	ASRYTGGSNQPQH
TRBV20-1	SAPAYEGSGYGYT
TRBV20-1	SAPNYPRGTEQY
TRBV20-1	SVKDSTNYGYT
TRBV9	ASSDEGRGWETQY
TRBV20-1	SASVAGMASTDTQY
TRBV3-1	ASSHFNTPLH
TRBV29-1	SVPSTRQGTSHEQY
TRBV6-6	ASSTHHGTGRNEQY
TRBV4-3	ASSQDFGPSGANVLT
TRBV9	ASSVATGGLWETQY
TRBV7-2	ASSLEVGEGGYEQY
TRBV10-3	AISEGTPTSYEQY
TRBV7-9	ASSPSGAVSNQPQH
TRBV29-1	SARTGSTEAF